Listed here is a single T cell receptor (beta chain). Assay: immunoSEQ multiplex PCR; the TCRdb copy retains only in-frame clones and omits some. Counted here are about 230,000 clones, approximately 84% occurring once; the ten biggest clones make up around a tenth. This record comes from a study of blood T cell repertoires in COVID-19. The germline gives CDR1 MGHDK, CDR2 SYGVNS. V gave up 10 bases and J gave up 3 bases; unmatched junction bases: 3. CDR3 length: 11 residues. The source of this sequence is a man in his fifties with COVID-19, enrolled during active disease. Sequenced sample: peripheral blood. J is TRBJ2-7 and V is TRBV25-1; TRBD1 matches at 7 bases. DNA of the CDR3: TGTGCCACCCGGGACAGCTACGAGCAGTACTTC. This gives the protein CATRDSYEQYF.